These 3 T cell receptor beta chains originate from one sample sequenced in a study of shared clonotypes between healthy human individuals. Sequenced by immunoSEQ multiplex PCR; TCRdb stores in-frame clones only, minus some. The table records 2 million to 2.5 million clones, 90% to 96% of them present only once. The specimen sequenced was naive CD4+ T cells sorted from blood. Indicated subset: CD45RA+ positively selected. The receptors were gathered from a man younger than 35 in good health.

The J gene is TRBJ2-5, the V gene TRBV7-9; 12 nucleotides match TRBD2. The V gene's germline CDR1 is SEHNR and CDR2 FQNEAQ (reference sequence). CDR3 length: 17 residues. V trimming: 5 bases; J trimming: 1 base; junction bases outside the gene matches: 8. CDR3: CASSLYRTSGTQETQYF. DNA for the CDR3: TGTGCCAGCAGCCTTTATCGGACTAGCGGGACCCAAGAGACCCAGTACTTC. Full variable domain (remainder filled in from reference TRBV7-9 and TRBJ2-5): DTGVSQNPRHKITKRGQNVTFRCDPISEHNRLYWYRQTLGQGPEFLTYFQNEAQLEKSRLLSDRFSAERPKGSFSTLEIQRTEQGDSAMYLCASSLYRTSGTQETQYFGPGTRLLVL.

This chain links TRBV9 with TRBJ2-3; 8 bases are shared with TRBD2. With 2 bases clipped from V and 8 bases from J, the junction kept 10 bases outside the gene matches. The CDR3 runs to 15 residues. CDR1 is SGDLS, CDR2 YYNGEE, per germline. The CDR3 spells CASSVRGLDDGTQYF. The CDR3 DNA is TGTGCCAGCAGCGTCAGGGGACTAGACGACGGTACGCAGTATTTT.

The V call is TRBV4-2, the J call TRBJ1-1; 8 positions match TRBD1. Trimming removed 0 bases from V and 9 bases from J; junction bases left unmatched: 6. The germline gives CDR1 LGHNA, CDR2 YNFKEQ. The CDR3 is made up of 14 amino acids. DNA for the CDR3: TGTGCCAGCAGCCAAGACGGGGGACAGGCTAAAGCTTTCTTT. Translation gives CASSQDGGQAKAFF.